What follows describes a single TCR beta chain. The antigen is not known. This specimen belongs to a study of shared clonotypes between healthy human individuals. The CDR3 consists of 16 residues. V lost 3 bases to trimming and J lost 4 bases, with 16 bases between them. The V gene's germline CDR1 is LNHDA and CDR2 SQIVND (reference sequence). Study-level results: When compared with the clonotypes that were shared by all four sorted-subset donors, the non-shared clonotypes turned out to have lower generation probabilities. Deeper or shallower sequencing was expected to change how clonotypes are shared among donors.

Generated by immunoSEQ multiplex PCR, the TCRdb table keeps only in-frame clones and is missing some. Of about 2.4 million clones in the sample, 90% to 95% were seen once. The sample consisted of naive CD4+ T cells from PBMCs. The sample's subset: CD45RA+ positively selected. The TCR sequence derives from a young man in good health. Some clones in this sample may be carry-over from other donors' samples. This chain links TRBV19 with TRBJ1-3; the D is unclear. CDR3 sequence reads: CASSMAAGRGGNTIYF. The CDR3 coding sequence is TGTGCCAGTAGTATGGCAGCCGGCCGAGGGGGAAACACCATATATTTT.